Detailed here is one T cell receptor beta chain. Other DNA sequences of this sample code for an identical CDR3. This sample is part of a study of cytotoxic CD8 clonotypes in ibrutinib-treated CLL. CDR1 and CDR2 from the germline V gene are MDHEN and SYDVKM. Trimming took off 8 bases at V and 5 bases at J, with 10 bases between the two ends. The CDR3 spans 11 residues. Repertoires were generated with immunoSEQ multiplex PCR, while TCRdb's copy carries only in-frame clones and drops some. The sample records about 160,000 clones, approximately 80% being singletons. This specimen consisted of PBMCs, obtained after 24 months of ibrutinib treatment. The clonotype comes from a human donor with chronic lymphocytic leukemia. V gene TRBV28 combines with J gene TRBJ2-7; no firm D call. The CDR3 is CASLGWDEQYF. The CDR3 DNA reads TGTGCCAGCCTAGGTTGGGACGAGCAGTACTTC.